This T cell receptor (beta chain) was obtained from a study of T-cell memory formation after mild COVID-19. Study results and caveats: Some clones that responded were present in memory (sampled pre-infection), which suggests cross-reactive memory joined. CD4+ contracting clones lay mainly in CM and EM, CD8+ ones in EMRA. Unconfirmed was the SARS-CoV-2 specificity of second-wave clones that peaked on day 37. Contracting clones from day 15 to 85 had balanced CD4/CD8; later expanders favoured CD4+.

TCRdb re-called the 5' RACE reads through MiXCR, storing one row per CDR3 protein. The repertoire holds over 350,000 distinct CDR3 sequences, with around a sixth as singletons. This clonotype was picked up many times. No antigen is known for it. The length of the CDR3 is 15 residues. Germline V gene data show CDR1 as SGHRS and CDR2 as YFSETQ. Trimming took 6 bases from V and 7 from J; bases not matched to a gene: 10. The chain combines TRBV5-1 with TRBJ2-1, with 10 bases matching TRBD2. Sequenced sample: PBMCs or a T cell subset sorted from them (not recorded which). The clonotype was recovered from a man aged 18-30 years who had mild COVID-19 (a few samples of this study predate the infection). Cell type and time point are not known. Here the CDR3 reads CASTSSSGGFNEQFF. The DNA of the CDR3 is TGCGCCAGCACATCATCTAGCGGGGGCTTTAATGAGCAGTTCTTC.